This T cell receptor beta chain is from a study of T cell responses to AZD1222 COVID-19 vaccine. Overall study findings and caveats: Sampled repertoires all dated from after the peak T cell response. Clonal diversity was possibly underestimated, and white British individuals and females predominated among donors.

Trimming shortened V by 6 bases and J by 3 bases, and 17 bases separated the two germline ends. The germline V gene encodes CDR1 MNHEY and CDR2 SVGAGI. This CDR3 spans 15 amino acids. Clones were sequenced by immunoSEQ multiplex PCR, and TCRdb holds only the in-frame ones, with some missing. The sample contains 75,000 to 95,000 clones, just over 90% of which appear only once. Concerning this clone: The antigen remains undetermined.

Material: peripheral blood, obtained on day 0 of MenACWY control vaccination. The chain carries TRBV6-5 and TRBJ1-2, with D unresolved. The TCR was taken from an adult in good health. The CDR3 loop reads CASSPGRATYYGYTF. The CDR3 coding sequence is TGTGCCAGCAGCCCGGGGAGGGCTACATACTATGGCTACACCTTC.